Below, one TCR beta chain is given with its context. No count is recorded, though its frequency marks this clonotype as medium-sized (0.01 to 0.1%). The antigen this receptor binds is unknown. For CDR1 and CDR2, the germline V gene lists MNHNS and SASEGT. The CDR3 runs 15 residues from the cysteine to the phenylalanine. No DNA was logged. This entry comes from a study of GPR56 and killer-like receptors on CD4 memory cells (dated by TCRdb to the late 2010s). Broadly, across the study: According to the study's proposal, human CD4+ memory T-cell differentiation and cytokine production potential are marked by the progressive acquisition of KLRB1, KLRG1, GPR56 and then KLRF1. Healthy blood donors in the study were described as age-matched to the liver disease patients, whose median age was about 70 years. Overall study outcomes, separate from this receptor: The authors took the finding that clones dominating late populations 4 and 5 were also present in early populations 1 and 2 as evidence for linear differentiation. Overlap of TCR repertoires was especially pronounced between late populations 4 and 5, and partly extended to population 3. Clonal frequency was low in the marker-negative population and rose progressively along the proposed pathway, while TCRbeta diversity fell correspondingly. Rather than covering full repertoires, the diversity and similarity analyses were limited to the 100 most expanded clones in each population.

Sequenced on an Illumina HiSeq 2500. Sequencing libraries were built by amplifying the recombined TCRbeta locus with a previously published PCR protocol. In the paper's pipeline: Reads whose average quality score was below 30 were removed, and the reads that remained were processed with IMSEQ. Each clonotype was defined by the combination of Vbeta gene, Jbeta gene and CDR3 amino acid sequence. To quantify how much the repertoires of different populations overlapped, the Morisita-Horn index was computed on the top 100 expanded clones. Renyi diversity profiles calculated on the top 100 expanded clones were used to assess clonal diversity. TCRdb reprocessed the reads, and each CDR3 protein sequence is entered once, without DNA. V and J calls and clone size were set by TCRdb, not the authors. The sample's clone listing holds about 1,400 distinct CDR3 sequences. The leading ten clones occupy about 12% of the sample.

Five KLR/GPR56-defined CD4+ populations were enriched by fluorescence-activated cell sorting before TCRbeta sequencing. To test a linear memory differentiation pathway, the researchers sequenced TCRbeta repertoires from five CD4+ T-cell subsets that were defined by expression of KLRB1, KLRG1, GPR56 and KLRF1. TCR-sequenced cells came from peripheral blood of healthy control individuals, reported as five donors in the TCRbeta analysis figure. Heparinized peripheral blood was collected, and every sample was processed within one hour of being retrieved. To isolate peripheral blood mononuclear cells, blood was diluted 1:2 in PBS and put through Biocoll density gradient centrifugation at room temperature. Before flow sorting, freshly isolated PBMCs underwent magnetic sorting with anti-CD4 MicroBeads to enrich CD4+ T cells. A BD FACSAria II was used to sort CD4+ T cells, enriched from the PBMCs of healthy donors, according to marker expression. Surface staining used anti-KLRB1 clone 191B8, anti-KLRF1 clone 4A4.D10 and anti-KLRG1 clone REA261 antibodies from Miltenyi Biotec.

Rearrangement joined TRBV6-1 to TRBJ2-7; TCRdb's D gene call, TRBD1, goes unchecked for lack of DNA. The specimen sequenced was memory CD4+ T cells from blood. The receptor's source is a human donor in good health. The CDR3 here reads CASRRGGQGAYEQYF.